This passage covers 17 T cell receptor beta chains from one sample sequenced in a study of blood T cell repertoires in COVID-19. TCRdb's copy holds only in-frame clones and misses some; the assay was immunoSEQ multiplex PCR. The sample holds just over 350,000 clones, approximately 86% seen once. The specimen sequenced was peripheral blood. Every receptor here comes from a woman between 55 and 75 years old with COVID-19, enrolled during active disease.

The V call is TRBV7-2, the J call TRBJ1-6; the D gene is possibly TRBD1 (5 bases). The length of the CDR3 is 13 residues. Germline lookup yields CDR1 SGHTA and CDR2 FQGNSA. Deletions cut 3 bases from V and 13 bases from J, with 13 bases between. The CDR3 DNA is TGTGCCAGCAGCTTGTGGAGTAGGGGTCCCCTCCACTTT. This gives the protein CASSLWSRGPLHF.

The V gene is TRBV9, the J gene TRBJ2-3; possible D gene TRBD1, 6 bases. Germline V gene sequence: CDR1 SGDLS, CDR2 YYNGEE. The ends were cut back, 2 bases at V and 0 bases at J, with 13 bases in the middle. The CDR3 has 16 residues. In nucleotides, the CDR3 is TGTGCCAGCAGCGTTAACAGGGATGCTAGCACAGATACGCAGTATTTT. This gives the protein CASSVNRDASTDTQYF.

The chain is built from TRBV4-3 and TRBJ1-3, with D perhaps matching TRBD1 (5 bases). Germline values: CDR1 LGHNA, CDR2 YSLEER. V lost 0 bases and J 3 bases, leaving 15 bases between the germline ends. This CDR3 is built from 17 residues. CDR3 loop: CASSQEYFREGGNTIYF. As DNA, the CDR3 is TGCGCCAGCAGCCAAGAGTATTTCAGGGAGGGTGGAAACACCATATATTTT.

The chain couples TRBV3-1 (or the pseudogene TRBV3-2) to TRBJ2-4; 11 bases are shared with TRBD2. This CDR3 region has 19 residues. The germline V gene has CDR1 LGHDT and CDR2 YNNKEL (reference sequence). After removal of 4 bases from V and 0 bases from J, the junction contained 11 bases not matched to a gene. DNA for the CDR3: TGTGCCAGCAGCCGAAATCTAGCGGGGGGTTATCTAGCCAAAAACATTCAGTACTTC. Translating it yields CASSRNLAGGYLAKNIQYF.

The V and J genes are TRBV11-3 and TRBJ1-1, with a weak D call TRBD1 (5 bases). The CDR3 extends over 16 amino acids. V was shortened by 1 base and J by 1 base, with 13 bases between the two germline ends. Germline lookup yields CDR1 SGHNT and CDR2 YENEEA. The CDR3 region has the DNA TGTGCCAGCAGCTTAGGGAAGACGGACAAGAACACTGAAGCTTTCTTT. It codes for CASSLGKTDKNTEAFF.

This rearrangement joins TRBV2 to TRBJ2-1, with D perhaps matching TRBD2 (6 bases). Germline loops: CDR1 SNHLY, CDR2 FYNNEI. The CDR3 is 12 residues long. Trimming stripped 4 bases from V and 15 bases from J, with 16 bases between. The CDR3 DNA sequence: TGTGCCAGCAGTGGGCGGGGCCCCGCTTGGTTCTTC. Protein product: CASSGRGPAWFF.

This clone appeared once. The chain joins TRBV10-2 to TRBJ2-3, with 8 bases identical to TRBD2. This CDR3 is 17 amino acids long. Trimming at V came to 2 bases and at J to 2 bases, leaving 9 bases not matched to a gene. CDR1 WSHSY and CDR2 SAAADI come from the germline V gene. DNA for the CDR3: TGCGCCAGCAGTGAGAGTACTAGCGGAGGTTACACAGATACGCAGTATTTT. Its protein is CASSESTSGGYTDTQYF.

The chain couples TRBV5-4 to TRBJ2-7, with TRBD2 as a possible D gene (6 bases). Trimming removed 1 base at V and 3 bases at J, with 14 bases between. Germline V lookup: CDR1 SGHNT, CDR2 YYREEE (reference sequence). This CDR3 has 15 amino acids. The CDR3 region has the DNA TGTGCCAGCAGCTTGCGGGACTCCAACAACTACGAGCAGTACTTC. Translated, it gives CASSLRDSNNYEQYF.

The CDR3 here is CASSSRRTPGEQYF. The CDR3, as DNA: TGTGCCAGCAGCTCTCGGCGTACTCCAGGCGAGCAGTACTTC. The chain links TRBV28 to TRBJ2-7; no clear D. Trimming cost V 6 bases and J 6 bases, with 18 bases left between them. The germline V gene encodes CDR1 MDHEN and CDR2 SYDVKM. The CDR3 contains 14 residues.

The chain links TRBV6-6 to TRBJ2-3, with TRBD1 as a possible D gene (5 bases). This CDR3 has 15 amino acids. In germline, CDR1 is MNHNY, CDR2 SVGAGI (reference sequence). Trimming removed 6 bases from V and 1 base from J, with 14 bases in between. The DNA for the CDR3 is TGTGCCAGCAGCTACGCCCAACAGGGCACAGATACGCAGTATTTT. Protein: CASSYAQQGTDTQYF.

This clone was seen a few times. The chain recombines TRBV11-3 with TRBJ2-2, with D possibly TRBD2 on 5 matching bases. CDR1 is SGHNT, CDR2 YENEEA, per germline. Deletions cut 1 base from V and 5 bases from J, with 14 bases between. The CDR3 consists of 16 residues. The CDR3: CASSLGAASQTGELFF. The CDR3 DNA is TGTGCCAGCAGCTTAGGGGCGGCTAGCCAAACCGGGGAGCTGTTTTTT. Based on the CDR3 plus reference TRBV11-3 and TRBJ2-2, the full variable domain is EAGVVQSPRYKIIEKKQPVAFWCNPISGHNTLYWYLQNLGQGPELLIRYENEEAVDDSQLPKDRFSAERLKGVDSTLKIQPAELGDSAVYLCASSLGAASQTGELFFGEGSRLTVL.

This chain uses TRBV5-4 with TRBJ1-2; 7 bases are a match to TRBD1. This CDR3 contains 15 residues. Per germline, CDR1 SGHNT and CDR2 YYREEE (reference sequence). V shed 0 bases and J 6 bases; nucleotides not matched to a gene: 8. The CDR3 is CASSLDKDRRNGYTF. The CDR3, as DNA: TGTGCCAGCAGCTTGGACAAGGACAGGCGTAATGGCTACACCTTC.

CDR3 in DNA: TGTGCCATCAGCCCTCAGTTACCGAACACTGAAGCTTTCTTT. This sequence encodes CAISPQLPNTEAFF. The chain joins TRBV10-3 to TRBJ1-1; D ambiguous. Germline CDR1 ENHRY, CDR2 SYGVKD. The CDR3 runs 14 residues. Trimming took 6 bases from V and 1 from J, leaving 12 bases between them.

The J gene is TRBJ2-1, the V gene TRBV19, with 10 positions matching TRBD1. Germline V gives CDR1 LNHDA, CDR2 SQIVND (reference sequence). This CDR3 spans 15 amino acids. V gave up 7 bases and J gave up 3 bases; unmatched junction bases: 6. CDR3 sequence reads: CASTPGTGDYNEQFF. The CDR3 region has the DNA TGTGCCAGTACTCCCGGGACAGGGGACTACAATGAGCAGTTCTTC.

This clone has just a few counts. The chain carries TRBV6-6 and TRBJ1-6; 7 bases fit TRBD1. Germline CDR1 reads MNHNY; CDR2 reads SVGAGI (reference sequence). Germline trimming cut 8 bases from V and 10 bases from J; bases unmatched to any gene: 11. The CDR3 is made up of 14 amino acids. The CDR3 DNA is TGTGCCAGCTTAACCGGGACAGAGTCATCACCCCTCCACTTT. Translated, it gives CASLTGTESSPLHF.

The chain recombines TRBV18 with TRBJ1-1; D is perhaps TRBD1 (5 bases). Germline-derived CDR1 and CDR2 are KGHSH and LQKENI. V lost 5 bases to trimming and J lost 2 bases, with 15 bases between them. The CDR3 totals 15 residues. CDR3 amino acids: CASSSRQSGNTEAFF. The CDR3 DNA reads as TGTGCCAGCTCAAGTCGACAGTCAGGCAACACTGAAGCTTTCTTT.

This sequence joins TRBV5-1 and TRBJ2-3; D is uncertain. Trimming removed 1 base at V and 6 bases at J, with 6 bases between. CDR3 length: 12 residues. The germline V gene has CDR1 SGHRS and CDR2 YFSETQ. The CDR3: CASSLPGDTQYF. The CDR3 DNA sequence: TGCGCCAGCAGCTTGCCAGGTGATACGCAGTATTTT.